Shown below are 3 T cell receptor beta chains from a single sample sequenced in a study of cytomegalovirus exposure and HLA in healthy donors. PCR involved 60 Vbeta and 13 Jbeta primers. TCRdb's table, derived via immunoSEQ multiplex PCR, lists solely in-frame clones and lacks some. The data hold roughly 150,000 clones, with around four fifths observed a single time. Material for sequencing was PBMCs. Receptors originate from a male donor in good health and CMV-seronegative.

The V call is TRBV4-1, the J call TRBJ2-1; 9 positions agree with TRBD1. The CDR3 extends over 15 amino acids. The ends lost 2 bases at V and 6 bases at J; junction bases unmatched: 5. Germline-derived CDR1 and CDR2 are MGHRA and YSYEKL. In DNA, the CDR3 is TGCGCCAGCAGCCAAATACAGGGGGCCGGCAATGAGCAGTTCTTC. Translating it yields CASSQIQGAGNEQFF.

V usage is TRBV4-1 and J usage is TRBJ1-5, with 10 bases fitting TRBD1. Germline assignment: CDR1 MGHRA and CDR2 YSYEKL. V lost 3 bases, J lost 6 bases, and 5 bases stayed unmatched. The CDR3 has 15 residues. The CDR3: CASSQETGGGQPQHF. In nucleotides, the CDR3 is TGCGCCAGCAGCCAGGAGACAGGGGGCGGTCAGCCCCAGCATTTT.

The J gene is TRBJ1-1, the V gene TRBV7-2; 8 bases agree with TRBD1. Germline V gene lookup returns CDR1 SGHTA and CDR2 FQGNSA. This CDR3 region has 14 residues. The J segment lost 4 bases and the V segment lost 4 bases, leaving 5 bases of the junction unmatched. The CDR3 protein is CASSSTGGLTEAFF. DNA of the CDR3: TGTGCCAGCAGCTCCACAGGGGGGCTCACTGAAGCTTTCTTT.